Listed below are T cell receptor beta chains from one sample, sequenced in a study of blood T cells in healthy people across ages. TCRdb recomputed calls from the 5' RACE reads with MiXCR, one row per CDR3 protein. The sample lists nearly 1 million distinct CDR3 sequences; roughly 50% were seen once. Specimen: blood. These receptors all come from a woman in her fifties or sixties in good health. Both conserved end residues are part of each CDR3. Fields, in order: D gene, V gene, clone size, J gene, CDR3 protein, CDR3 DNA. The D gene is left open where the match is weak. The size field is filled for only some rows; it gives once, few, many or a size class.

>TRBD2|TRBV7-2|NA|TRBJ2-2
CATRGSGRGGELFF
TGTGCCACCCGGGGTAGCGGGAGAGGCGGGGAGCTGTTTTTT
>NA|TRBV7-9|few|TRBJ2-7
CASSLQGGGRHEQYF
TGTGCCAGCAGCTTACAGGGAGGGGGGAGACACGAGCAGTACTTC
>NA|TRBV4-3|NA|TRBJ1-6
CASSQDVGFGASPLHF
TGCGCCAGCAGCCAAGATGTAGGGTTCGGGGCATCACCCCTCCACTTT
>TRBD2|TRBV20-1|few|TRBJ2-1
CSARWSSGISNEQFF
TGCAGTGCTAGATGGTCTAGCGGGATCTCTAATGAGCAGTTCTTC
>NA|TRBV6-2/TRBV6-3|few|TRBJ1-6
CASSSTEYSPLHF
TGTGCCAGCAGTTCGACGGAATATTCACCCCTCCACTTT
>NA|TRBV3-1|once|TRBJ1-2
CASRPPSGSVGGYTF
TGTGCCAGCAGACCGCCCTCAGGGTCGGTAGGAGGCTACACCTTC
>NA|TRBV12-3/TRBV12-4|few|TRBJ1-4
CASSFWGQLFF
TGTGCCAGCAGTTTTTGGGGGCAGCTGTTTTTT
>NA|TRBV20-1|few|TRBJ1-2
CSARDVGMTNYGYTF
TGCAGTGCTAGAGATGTTGGGATGACTAACTATGGCTACACCTTC
>TRBD2|TRBV7-2|NA|TRBJ2-1
CASSLAGHSYNEQFF
TGTGCCAGCAGCCTAGCGGGCCACTCCTACAATGAGCAGTTCTTC
>NA|TRBV12-3/TRBV12-4|NA|TRBJ2-2
CASSFSGGGELFF
TGTGCCAGCAGTTTTAGCGGCGGCGGGGAGCTGTTTTTT
>TRBD1|TRBV27|NA|TRBJ1-2
CASSLRRDRANYGYTF
TGTGCCAGCAGTCTCAGACGGGACAGGGCCAACTATGGCTACACCTTC
>NA|TRBV27|NA|TRBJ2-7
CASSLSGGRYEQYF
TGTGCCAGCAGTTTATCGGGGGGGCGGTACGAGCAGTACTTC
>NA|TRBV6-5|NA|TRBJ2-5
CASSYLWEDQETQYF
TGTGCCAGCAGTTATCTGTGGGAAGACCAAGAGACCCAGTACTTC
>NA|TRBV4-1|NA|TRBJ2-7
CASSQAGSLAYEQYF
TGCGCCAGCAGCCAAGCGGGTAGCCTAGCCTACGAGCAGTACTTC
>NA|TRBV7-9|once|TRBJ2-3
CASSARAANAHAHTQYF
TGTGCCAGCAGCGCTCGCGCCGCTAACGCCCACGCCCATACGCAGTATTTT
>TRBD1|TRBV2|NA|TRBJ2-5
CASRDRGSTQETQYF
TGTGCCAGCAGAGACAGGGGTAGCACACAAGAGACCCAGTACTTC
>NA|TRBV16|few|TRBJ1-4
CASSQGDSLANEKLFF
TGTGCCAGCAGCCAAGGGGATAGCCTAGCTAATGAAAAACTGTTTTTT
>TRBD1|TRBV4-1|NA|TRBJ2-1
CASSHPGQGGGNEQFF
TGCGCCAGCAGCCACCCGGGACAGGGCGGGGGTAATGAGCAGTTCTTC
>TRBD2|TRBV20-1|NA|TRBJ2-1
CSAKLTSGKSYNEQFF
TGCAGTGCTAAATTGACTAGCGGGAAATCTTACAATGAGCAGTTCTTC
>TRBD2|TRBV10-3|NA|TRBJ2-1
CASSGGASGRANEQFF
TGCGCCAGCAGTGGGGGTGCTAGCGGGAGGGCCAATGAGCAGTTCTTC
>NA|TRBV29-1|NA|TRBJ2-4
CSASVAKNIQYF
TGCAGCGCCTCGGTAGCCAAAAACATTCAGTACTTC
>TRBD1|TRBV12-3/TRBV12-4|NA|TRBJ1-3
CASSTGQGRWTIYF
TGTGCCAGCAGCACCGGACAGGGAAGGTGGACCATATATTTT
>TRBD1|TRBV4-3|NA|TRBJ1-2
CASRPWTGGVGYTF
TGCGCCAGCAGACCTTGGACAGGGGGCGTTGGCTACACCTTC
>NA|TRBV7-2|NA|TRBJ2-5
CASSFPSRYEQYF
TGTGCCAGCAGCTTCCCTAGCAGGTATGAGCAGTACTTC
>NA|TRBV12-3/TRBV12-4|NA|TRBJ2-7
CASSTVLGGSKEQYF
TGTGCCAGCAGCACGGTTTTAGGTGGGTCTAAGGAGCAGTACTTC
>NA|TRBV4-3|NA|TRBJ2-3
CASSQGFRDDTQYF
TGCGCCAGCAGCCAAGGGTTCAGGGACGATACGCAGTATTTT
>TRBD2|TRBV29-1|NA|TRBJ2-7
CSVENPGVAGETTGQYF
TGCAGCGTTGAAAATCCGGGGGTAGCGGGAGAGACTACGGGGCAGTACTTC
>NA|TRBV7-8|NA|TRBJ2-3
CASSAAPRGTGGSTDTQYF
TGTGCCAGCAGCGCCGCCCCACGCGGGACTGGGGGAAGCACAGATACGCAGTATTTT
>NA|TRBV6-2/TRBV6-3|NA|TRBJ2-1
CASIHGEQFF
TGTGCCAGCATTCACGGTGAGCAGTTCTTC